The 4 T cell receptor beta chains in this list originate from one sample, sequenced in a study of cytomegalovirus exposure and HLA in healthy donors. PCR was performed using 60 Vbeta and 13 Jbeta primers. Assay: immunoSEQ multiplex PCR; the TCRdb copy retains only in-frame clones and omits some. The sample lists fewer than 110,000 clones, about 80% occurring once. The specimen was PBMCs. Every receptor here comes from a man aged 35 to 55 in good health and CMV-seronegative.

The chain combines TRBV6-1 with TRBJ1-2; D is uncertain. Trimming removed 4 bases at V and 4 bases at J, with 22 bases between. The CDR3 is 17 amino acids. Germline CDR1 is MNHNS and CDR2 is SASEGT. CDR3 nucleotides: TGTGCCAGCAGTGTCTCGCCTGGCGCCGAGCGGTTCTATGGCTACACCTTC. Amino acid sequence: CASSVSPGAERFYGYTF.

The chain joins TRBV11-2 to TRBJ1-1; D uncertain. There are 11 residues in the CDR3. V lost 5 bases to trimming and J lost 9 bases, with 10 bases between them. CDR1 and CDR2 from the germline V gene are SGHAT and FQNNGV. CDR3 region: CASSTTNKAFF. The CDR3 nucleotides read TGTGCCAGCAGCACCACAAACAAAGCTTTCTTT.

This clone occurred a few times. The rearrangement links TRBV6-5 to TRBJ2-3; 11 bases are shared with TRBD1. Per the germline V gene, CDR1 is MNHEY and CDR2 is SVGAGI. The junction had 7 bases not matched to a gene; V was cut back by 6 bases and J by 8 bases. The CDR3 sequence is 14 residues long. This chain's CDR3 is CASRAGTGGSTQYF. In DNA form, the CDR3 reads TGTGCCAGCAGGGCCGGGACAGGGGGAAGTACGCAGTATTTT.

The rearrangement links TRBV7-2 to TRBJ2-5; 8 positions match TRBD2. The CDR3 consists of 15 residues. The V and J ends lost 4 bases and 1 base, in that order; junction bases with no gene match: 5. Germline V gives CDR1 SGHTA, CDR2 FQGNSA. The CDR3: CASSSSSGAQETQYF. Here the CDR3 DNA reads TGTGCCAGCAGCTCTAGTAGCGGGGCCCAAGAGACCCAGTACTTC. Drawing the rest from reference TRBV7-2 and TRBJ2-5, the complete variable domain is GAGVSQSPSNKVTEKGKDVELRCDPISGHTALYWYRQSLGQGLEFLIYFQGNSAPDKSGLPSDRFSAERTGGSVSTLTIQRTQQEDSAVYLCASSSSSGAQETQYFGPGTRLLVL.